The T cell receptor (beta chain) under discussion was sequenced for a study of tissue T cells after allogeneic stem cell transplantation (dated by TCRdb to about 2022). For the study in its entirety: The study profiled TCR beta repertoires in many tissues obtained from research autopsies of patients with and without GVHD, and also in mouse models of GVHD. The human arm was conducted as a prospective observational study, and neither blinding nor randomization was performed.

CDR1 and CDR2, per the germline V gene (reference sequence), are NNHNN and SYGAGS. V is pared back by 3 bases and J by 1 base, with 7 bases lying between the germline termini. The CDR3 runs 14 amino acids, cysteine and phenylalanine included. Shown are 39 bases from within the CDR3, in frame from base 1. Results and caveats for the whole study, not just this receptor: Not many T cell clones showed up in more than one patient, yet clustering based on motifs uncovered repertoire signatures that were shared across patients in a tissue-specific way. In both patients and mice, only a limited portion of the TCR repertoire detected in tissues was captured by blood and spleen T cells. Within patients, how anatomically similar tissues were was a major factor shaping TCR repertoire composition, regardless of disease or transplant status. A small and clinically heterogeneous patient cohort was studied, and sampling depth was acknowledged as a limitation. Which tissue TCRs were alloreactive or antigen-specific was not determined in the study, and some clones might have been persisting host cells.

Libraries came from the immunoSEQ multiplex PCR assay. Adaptive Biotechnologies performed TCRbeta CDR3 sequencing at survey depth and reported CDR3 sequences, V/J genes, productive frequency, and template counts. TCR beta CDR3 regions were amplified from genomic DNA instead of RNA. In the source study's methods: Pairwise repertoire overlap between tissues was quantified with Jensen-Shannon divergence, where 1 means complete divergence and 0 identical. Based on pairwise JSD values, tissues were grouped by single-linkage agglomerative hierarchical clustering, and the results were shown as dendrograms. GLIPH2 was run on all patient samples with simulation_depth 1000, kmer_min_depth 3 and cdr3_length_cutoff 8, and groups with more than two unique CDR3s were retained. In a standardized tissue-overlap score, Jaccard GLIPH-group overlap across patients was extrapolated to a standard repertoire size of 1000 clones. Linear mixed-effect models, with tissue as a fixed effect and individual as a random effect, were used to test how diversity related to clinical or experimental variables. This immuneACCESS table, as held by TCRdb, lists in-frame sequences with V and J called but not all clones. Of the missing ones, under half trace to an unresolved V gene in checked studies; the others have no known cause. The DNA was the basis for D and trimming; V, J and clone size are from that table. The sample data list more than 6,500 clones, and 45% to 65% of these were observed just once. The top ten hold roughly an eighth of the sample.

Read against the paper, the sample's time point label means: mouse harvest day 7 after allogeneic transplant. Mouse grafts combined 10^7 T-cell-depleted bone marrow cells with 10^6 splenic CD5+ T cells, given via tail vein injection. To model GVHD in mice, a major MHC-mismatch B6 (H2b) into BALB/c (H2d) model was used, and tissues were profiled at day 7 or 14. On day 7 or 14 post-transplant, mouse tissues and retro-orbital blood were harvested with separate sterile tools for each animal, and livers were flushed beforehand. Before genomic DNA isolation with the DNeasy Blood & Tissue Kit, mouse tissues were minced with razor blades in buffered saline. This clone is medium-sized (0.01 to 0.1%) in terms of sample share. No antigen is known for it. Mouse gene names and germline sequences are the ones reported for this receptor. The read ends 1 residue shy of where the CDR3 ends; the end is completed using the germline J gene.

This sequence uses TRBV13-2 and TRBJ1-4; confidence is insufficient to name the D gene. The source material was lymph node tissue. This receptor was taken from a female BALB/c mouse given C57BL/6 T cells with graft-versus-host disease after an allogeneic hematopoietic cell transplant. The part of the CDR3 DNA that was read is TGTGCCAGCGGTGGGGCTGATTCCAACGAAAGATTATTT. This gives the protein CASGGADSNERLF. The whole CDR3 protein reads CASGGADSNERLFF.